What follows is one TCR beta chain and its context. What it binds is not known. Sequencing used immunoSEQ multiplex PCR; TCRdb keeps in-frame clones, though not all of them. The sample has over 70,000 clones; less than 90% are singletons. The sample originates from a study of graft-versus-host responses after intestinal transplantation. Study details: Once they had received anti-thymocyte globulin induction, all recipients took tacrolimus and steroids for about 3 years.

The study's findings and limits: Graft-donor T cell macrochimerism coincided with high graft-versus-host to host-versus-graft clonal ratios in allografts. The recipient marrow held GvH clones, and some of them showed up first in ileum or blood.

The V gene lost 5 bases and the J gene lost 1 base, with 11 bases spanning the gap. Per the germline V gene, CDR1 is SGHVS and CDR2 is FNYEAQ. The CDR3 runs 15 residues. The sample in question was unstimulated CD8+ T cells sorted from spleen or lymph node cells, obtained before intestinal transplant. This clonotype was sampled from a human donor who received an intestinal transplant. The rearrangement uses TRBV7-6 and TRBJ2-2; perhaps TRBD1 as D (6 bases). The CDR3 spells CASSPQQGNTGELFF. CDR3 sequence (DNA): TGTGCCAGCAGCCCTCAACAGGGGAACACCGGGGAGCTGTTTTTT.